Below, one TCR beta chain is given with its context. Its antigen is not identified. This sample was included in a study of cytomegalovirus exposure and HLA in healthy donors. General observations from the study: Later work associated 16,951 TCR beta sequences with HLA alleles at 0.05 false discovery rate.

Primers: 60 Vbeta forward and 13 Jbeta reverse. Here immunoSEQ multiplex PCR was the method, and the copy in TCRdb shows in-frame clones only, minus some. Among 150,000 to 250,000 clones listed, over 75% were seen once. The source is a boy between 2 and 10 years old in good health and CMV-seronegative. Sequencing was carried out using PBMCs.

Here the CDR3 reads CASSLVGTGSYEQYF. CDR3 nucleotides: TGTGCCAGCAGCTTAGTCGGGACTGGCTCCTACGAGCAGTACTTC. V and J are TRBV11-2 and TRBJ2-7; weak D call: TRBD2 (6 bases). This CDR3 is built from 15 residues. In germline, CDR1 is SGHAT, CDR2 FQNNGV. Trimming cost V 1 base and J 0 bases, with 10 bases left between them.